The rows below give T cell receptor beta chains drawn from one sample of a study of breast tumors, draining lymph nodes, adjacent tissues. TCRdb re-derived calls from the multiplex PCR reads in MiXCR, one entry per CDR3 protein. Among 250,000 or so distinct CDR3 sequences, over 30% were seen once, and the ten largest hold about 1%. What was sequenced was axillary lymph node tissue. The receptors shown here come from a female donor with breast cancer. Some clones in this sample may be carry-over from other donors' samples. Each CDR3 is given without its conserved first and last residue. Clone size is stated in some rows and not others, as once, few, many or a class when expanded.

abundance	j_gene	v_gene	CDR3aa
NA	TRBJ1-6	TRBV18	ASSPGLNSYNSPLH
many	TRBJ2-3	TRBV4-1	ASRRGGRLADTQY
many	TRBJ2-5	TRBV19	ASSPDREETQY
many	TRBJ2-1	TRBV5-1	ASSMTGLAGVDEQF
once	TRBJ2-3	TRBV18	ASRTSGILDTQY
NA	TRBJ2-7	TRBV14	ASSQVTSGIYGQY
few	TRBJ2-1	TRBV2	ASSVRLAGPNEQF
many	TRBJ2-1	TRBV29-1	SADTGTGVPGEQF
few	TRBJ2-4	TRBV7-2	ASSLGGLAKNIQY
many	TRBJ2-1	TRBV25-1	ASRDPGGQF
NA	TRBJ1-4	TRBV5-1	ASSLGGGAGVLEKRF
many	TRBJ2-5	TRBV6-1	ASSEMSLAVQETQY
many	TRBJ2-7	TRBV9	ASSVAAVTYEQY
NA	TRBJ2-7	TRBV6-1	ASTPPSGRSYEQY
NA	TRBJ2-1	TRBV5-4	ASSLGLSSHNEQF
once	TRBJ2-6	TRBV6-4	ASSDWGLAGANVLT
NA	TRBJ2-2	TRBV20-1	SAKTRGPTGELF
few	TRBJ2-3	TRBV6-2/TRBV6-3	ASSYSRGDTNTQY
many	TRBJ2-7	TRBV20-1	SAIGSGLGLGYEQY
NA	TRBJ2-3	TRBV11-2	ASSLGSGTTDTRY
few	TRBJ2-3	TRBV19	ASSIFGSGRAEDTQY
many	TRBJ2-7	TRBV7-2	ASSGSLTGGPSYEQY
many	TRBJ2-1	TRBV29-1	SVDRGEPNEQF
many	TRBJ2-3	TRBV6-6	ASSRVRTDTQY
NA	TRBJ2-4	TRBV7-9	ASSLLPNGGQLAKNIQY
many	TRBJ1-3	TRBV4-1	ASSGGTSSGNTIY
NA	TRBJ2-1	TRBV12-3/TRBV12-4	ASSFHFGNYNEQF
NA	TRBJ2-2	TRBV6-2/TRBV6-3	ASRNYGRTGELF
many	TRBJ2-7	TRBV29-1	SVGQGAQASSYEQY
many	TRBJ2-3	TRBV11-3	ASSSLSDTQY
few	TRBJ2-1	TRBV6-2/TRBV6-3	ASRERGRVSNEQF
many	TRBJ2-3	TRBV11-2	ASSLAVTNTDTQY
many	TRBJ2-7	TRBV7-8	ASSWDTEGEQY
few	TRBJ2-5	TRBV5-4	ASSLEVGGVQETQY
many	TRBJ2-7	TRBV29-1	SVRTGTTRWEQY
NA	TRBJ2-1	TRBV13	ASSLRRGAGGRKF
many	TRBJ2-7	TRBV12-3/TRBV12-4	ASSLAVGTVYEQY
NA	TRBJ2-1	TRBV9	ASSPHYVPYNEPF
NA	TRBJ2-2	TRBV14	ASSRARTVGELL
NA	TRBJ2-5	TRBV10-2	AGGHDPGTQY